This T cell receptor beta chain was sequenced for a study of sequential checkpoint blockade in melanoma. The treatment here: randomized to nivolumab then ipilimumab (arm A) or the reverse (arm B). This clone was detected once. The CDR3 is 13 residues long. Germline V lookup: CDR1 GTSNPN, CDR2 SVGIG (reference sequence). Sequencing used immunoSEQ multiplex PCR; TCRdb keeps in-frame clones, though not all of them. Among some 13,000 clones, over 60% were seen once, and the ten largest hold 25% to 35%. The rearrangement uses TRBV30 and TRBJ2-5; 8 bases align to TRBD1. The J call could be wrong; TRBJ2-7 is a better fit for the DNA end. Specimen: CD8+ T cells sorted from blood (inferred from file names), collected from a patient given nivolumab and ipilimumab in sequence. This TCR was sampled from a human donor with melanoma. As DNA, the CDR3 is TGTGCCTGGGGGACAGGCGACTCCTACGAGCAGTACTTC. It translates to CAWGTGDSYEQYF.